The 12 T cell receptor beta chains below were found in one sample sequenced in a study of OX40 agonist ivuxolimab in advanced cancers. Measured with immunoSEQ multiplex PCR; TCRdb has only the in-frame clones, and not every one. The top ten hold under 13% of the sample, which has about 53,000 clones, 85% to 90% seen once. The specimen comprised CD4+ or CD8+ T cells sorted from blood, sampled in a trial of the OX40 agonist ivuxolimab. Source of these receptors: an adult with an advanced solid tumor such as melanoma, head and neck, liver or kidney cancer.

V usage is TRBV5-6 and J usage is TRBJ2-5; the D gene is possibly TRBD2 (6 bases). The germline V and J ends were trimmed by 3 bases and 4 bases, with 22 bases remaining between them. In germline, CDR1 is SGHDT, CDR2 YYEEEE. CDR3 length: 17 amino acids. This CDR3 is CASSYMRPGLLGETQYF. The CDR3 DNA reads as TGTGCCAGCAGCTACATGCGACCGGGACTGCTAGGAGAGACCCAGTACTTC. Full variable domain (outside the CDR3, taken from reference TRBV5-6 and TRBJ2-5): DAGVTQSPTHLIKTRGQQVTLRCSPKSGHDTVSWYQQALGQGPQFIFQYYEEEERQRGNFPDRFSGHQFPNYSSELNVNALLLGDSALYLCASSYMRPGLLGETQYFGPGTRLLVL.

This clone has a handful of counts. The V call is TRBV7-9, the J call TRBJ1-1; D uncertain. Germline CDR1 is SEHNR and CDR2 is FQNEAQ (reference sequence). The CDR3 runs to 13 residues. Trimming left V 2 bases short and J 3 bases short, with 7 bases between. In DNA, the CDR3 is TGTGCCAGCAGCTTAACCAGTTACACTGAAGCTTTCTTT. Protein: CASSLTSYTEAFF.

The chain links TRBV2 to TRBJ2-1; 7 nucleotides agree with TRBD2. Looked up from germline, CDR1 is SNHLY and CDR2 is FYNNEI. Trimming cost V 6 bases and J 0 bases; bases outside gene matches: 5. The CDR3 spans 15 residues. DNA of the CDR3: TGTGCCAGCAGGGAAAGGACTAGCTCCTACAATGAGCAGTTCTTC. It translates to CASRERTSSYNEQFF.

The CDR3 reads CASSWDRSNTEAFF. CDR3 nucleotide sequence: TGCGCCAGCAGCTGGGACAGGTCGAACACTGAAGCTTTCTTT. The rearrangement uses TRBV5-1 and TRBJ1-1, with 8 nucleotides matching TRBD1. Germline V gene data show CDR1 as SGHRS and CDR2 as YFSETQ. The CDR3 is 14 residues long. Unmatched junction bases numbered 2, after V lost 3 bases and J lost 1 base. The complete variable domain, with remaining parts taken from reference TRBV5-1 and TRBJ1-1, reads KAGVTQTPRYLIKTRGQQVTLSCSPISGHRSVSWYQQTPGQGLQFLFEYFSETQRNKGNFPGRFSGRQFSNSRSEMNVSTLELGDSALYLCASSWDRSNTEAFFGQGTRLTVV.

V usage is TRBV5-8 and J usage is TRBJ2-7; possibly TRBD1 for D (5 bases). CDR3 length: 17 amino acids. Germline CDR1 is SGHTS and CDR2 is YDEGEE. V shed 4 bases and J shed 4 bases, with 24 bases lying between them. The CDR3 DNA sequence: TGTGCCAGCAGCGGACAACCGAATGCAATTCCGGATTACGAGCAGTACTTC. Translated, it gives CASSGQPNAIPDYEQYF.

The chain joins TRBV19 to TRBJ1-5; possibly TRBD1 for D (6 bases). This CDR3 spans 15 amino acids. Looked up from germline, CDR1 is LNHDA and CDR2 is SQIVND (reference sequence). The V gene lost 1 base and the J gene lost 6 bases, with 13 bases spanning the gap. CDR3 in amino acids: CASSIGRGGFQPQHF. The CDR3 DNA is TGTGCCAGTAGTATAGGTCGGGGGGGCTTTCAGCCCCAGCATTTT.

This clone was seen a handful of times. The chain couples TRBV11-2 to TRBJ1-2; 8 nucleotides agree with TRBD1. The CDR3 has 15 residues. V lost 4 bases and J lost 4; bases outside the gene matches: 8. Germline V CDR1 and CDR2: SGHAT, FQNNGV. In nucleotides, the CDR3 is TGTGCCAGCAGCTCCCTCACAGGGGGAGGCTATGGCTACACCTTC. It yields the protein CASSSLTGGGYGYTF.

The J gene is TRBJ2-3, the V gene TRBV11-1; 10 nucleotides match TRBD1. V shed 3 bases, J shed 2 bases, and the junction held 5 bases outside the gene matches. The V gene's germline CDR1 is SGHAT and CDR2 FQDESV (reference sequence). The CDR3 runs 16 residues. The CDR3 region has the DNA TGTGCCAGCAGCTTCGACAGGGGGCTCGACACAGATACGCAGTATTTT. Protein sequence: CASSFDRGLDTDTQYF.

V is TRBV19 and J is TRBJ2-1, with D possibly being TRBD1 (5 bases). Germline V gene sequence: CDR1 LNHDA, CDR2 SQIVND (reference sequence). The CDR3 is 13 amino acids. V gave up 2 bases and J gave up 8 bases, with 10 bases separating them. The CDR3 reads CASSISRAHEQFF. CDR3 nucleotide sequence: TGTGCCAGTAGTATAAGCAGGGCCCATGAGCAGTTCTTC.

The chain combines TRBV6-1 with TRBJ1-2, with TRBD1 as a possible D gene (5 bases). Trimming pared 6 bases from V and 2 bases from J, leaving 13 bases between. CDR1 is MNHNS, CDR2 SASEGT, per germline. The CDR3 has 14 amino acids. The CDR3 DNA is TGTGCCAGCAGCCCAACGGGGGGAAACTATGGCTACACCTTC. Amino acids: CASSPTGGNYGYTF.

The chain uses TRBV6-6 and TRBJ1-1, with 9 bases fitting TRBD1. The CDR3 has 15 residues. J gave up 5 bases and V 2 bases, and 6 bases lay outside the gene matches. Looked up from germline, CDR1 is MNHNY and CDR2 is SVGAGI (reference sequence). CDR3 in amino acids: CASSYPTGQGTEAFF. Written as DNA, the CDR3 is TGTGCCAGCAGTTACCCCACAGGACAGGGGACTGAAGCTTTCTTT.

This rearrangement joins TRBV6-1 to TRBJ2-7; TRBD1 might be the D (5 bases). The germline V gene encodes CDR1 MNHNS and CDR2 SASEGT. The CDR3 runs to 12 residues. The ends were cut back, 3 bases at V and 4 bases at J, with 7 bases in the middle. The CDR3 DNA reads TGTGCCAGCAGTGACAGGGTATACGAGCAGTACTTC. Protein sequence: CASSDRVYEQYF.